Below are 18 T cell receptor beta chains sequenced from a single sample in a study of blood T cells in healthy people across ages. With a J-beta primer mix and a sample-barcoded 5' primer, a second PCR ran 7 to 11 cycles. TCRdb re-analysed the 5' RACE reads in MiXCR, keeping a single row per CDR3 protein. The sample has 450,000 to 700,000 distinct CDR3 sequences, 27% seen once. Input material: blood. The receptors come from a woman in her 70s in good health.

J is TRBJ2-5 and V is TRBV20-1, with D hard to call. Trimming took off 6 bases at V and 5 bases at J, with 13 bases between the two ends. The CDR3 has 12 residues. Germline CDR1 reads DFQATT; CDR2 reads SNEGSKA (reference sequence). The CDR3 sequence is CSAEAVAETQYF. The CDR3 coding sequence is TGCAGTGCCGAGGCCGTCGCCGAGACCCAGTACTTC.

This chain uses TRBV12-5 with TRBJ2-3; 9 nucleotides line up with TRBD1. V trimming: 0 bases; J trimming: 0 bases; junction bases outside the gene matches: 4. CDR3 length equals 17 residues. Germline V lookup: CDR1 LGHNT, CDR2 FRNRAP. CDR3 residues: CASGLVPGTGSTDTQYF. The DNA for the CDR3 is TGTGCTAGTGGTTTGGTACCGGGGACAGGGAGCACAGATACGCAGTATTTT.

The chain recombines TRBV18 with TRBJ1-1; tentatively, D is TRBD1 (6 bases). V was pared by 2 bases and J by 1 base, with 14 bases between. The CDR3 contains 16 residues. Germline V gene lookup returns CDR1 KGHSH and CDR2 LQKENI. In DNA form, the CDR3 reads TGTGCCAGCTCACCATCAGGGACAATAAAGAACACTGAAGCTTTCTTT. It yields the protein CASSPSGTIKNTEAFF.

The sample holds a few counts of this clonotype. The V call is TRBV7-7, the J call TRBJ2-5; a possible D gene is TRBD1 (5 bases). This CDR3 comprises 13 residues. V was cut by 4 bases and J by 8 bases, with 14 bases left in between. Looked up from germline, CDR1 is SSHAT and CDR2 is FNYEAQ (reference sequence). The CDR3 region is CASSSRLRTTQYF. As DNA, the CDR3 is TGTGCCAGCAGCTCCCGTCTGCGGACAACCCAGTACTTC.

The DNA of the CDR3 is TGCGCCAGCAGCCACACCAAACTAGGGACTGTACAACGGGAGACCCAGTACTTC. Amino acid sequence: CASSHTKLGTVQRETQYF. V gene TRBV4-1 combines with J gene TRBJ2-5, with a weak D call TRBD2 (6 bases). The CDR3 runs to 18 residues. Germline assignment: CDR1 MGHRA and CDR2 YSYEKL. V gave up 3 bases and J gave up 5 bases, with 25 bases separating them.

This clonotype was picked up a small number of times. The CDR3 coding sequence is TGTGCCAGCAGCAACGGACTAGCGGTTCCCTACGAGCAGTACTTC. This codes for CASSNGLAVPYEQYF. The chain employs TRBV21-1 and TRBJ2-7; TRBD2, the D gene given by the table, was not confirmed from the DNA. TRBV21-1 is noted as a pseudogene. This CDR3 is 15 amino acids long.

This CDR3 is CASRLFGQGTGQYF. DNA of the CDR3: TGTGCCAGCAGACTATTTGGACAAGGGACGGGGCAGTACTTC. V and J are TRBV27 and TRBJ2-7; perhaps D is TRBD1 or TRBD2 (5 bases each). V lost 6 bases to trimming and J lost 9 bases, with 21 bases between them. Germline CDR1 reads MNHEY; CDR2 reads SMNVEV (reference sequence). The CDR3 runs 14 residues.

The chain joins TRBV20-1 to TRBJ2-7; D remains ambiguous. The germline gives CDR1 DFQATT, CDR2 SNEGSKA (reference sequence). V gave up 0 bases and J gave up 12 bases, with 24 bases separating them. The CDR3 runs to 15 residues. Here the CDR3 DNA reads TGCAGTGCTAGAGACCATTCGAATAAACCCCAGATTACGTACTTC. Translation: CSARDHSNKPQITYF.

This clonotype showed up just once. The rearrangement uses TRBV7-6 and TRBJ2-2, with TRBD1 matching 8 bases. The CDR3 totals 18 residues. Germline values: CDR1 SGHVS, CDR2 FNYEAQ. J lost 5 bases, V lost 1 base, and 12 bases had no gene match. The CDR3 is CASSLGLQGARETGELFF. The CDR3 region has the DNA TGTGCCAGCAGCTTAGGCCTTCAGGGGGCGCGAGAAACCGGGGAGCTGTTTTTT.

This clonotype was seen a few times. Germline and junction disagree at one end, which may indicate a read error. DNA of the CDR3: TGCGGTGCTAGACCCGGGACAGGCACACAAGAGACCCAGTACTTC. Translated: CGARPGTGTQETQYF. This chain joins TRBV20-1 and TRBJ2-5; 8 nucleotides line up with TRBD1. Germline values: CDR1 DFQATT, CDR2 SNEGSKA (reference sequence). The CDR3 has 15 amino acids.

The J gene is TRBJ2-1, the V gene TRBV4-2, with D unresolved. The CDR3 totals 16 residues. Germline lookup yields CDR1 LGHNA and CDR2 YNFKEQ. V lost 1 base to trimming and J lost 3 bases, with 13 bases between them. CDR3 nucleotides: TGTGCCAGCAGCCAAGTGGGTGCGGTGGGCTACAATGAGCAGTTCTTC. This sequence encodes CASSQVGAVGYNEQFF.

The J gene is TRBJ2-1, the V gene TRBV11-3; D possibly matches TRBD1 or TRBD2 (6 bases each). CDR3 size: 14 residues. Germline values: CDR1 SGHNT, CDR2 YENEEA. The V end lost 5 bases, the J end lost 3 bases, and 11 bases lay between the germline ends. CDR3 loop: CASSPRGLYNEQFF. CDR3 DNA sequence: TGTGCCAGCAGCCCCCGGGGGCTCTACAATGAGCAGTTCTTC.

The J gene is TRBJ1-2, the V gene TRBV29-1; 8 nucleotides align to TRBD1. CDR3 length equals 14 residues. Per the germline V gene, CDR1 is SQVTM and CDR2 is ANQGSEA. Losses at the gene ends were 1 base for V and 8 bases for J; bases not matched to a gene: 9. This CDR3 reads CSVEGRGQGGGYTF. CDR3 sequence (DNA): TGCAGCGTTGAAGGAAGAGGACAGGGAGGCGGCTACACCTTC. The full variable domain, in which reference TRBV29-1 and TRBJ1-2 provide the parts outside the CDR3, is SAVISQKPSRDICQRGTSLTIQCQVDSQVTMMFWYRQQPGQSLTLIATANQGSEATYESGFVIDKFPISRPNLTFSTLTVSNMSPEDSSIYLCSVEGRGQGGGYTFGSGTRLTVV.

CDR3 nucleotide sequence: TGTGCCAGCAGCTTAGGCGAGCGGACAGGGGGCTCCACTGAAGCTTTCTTT. It yields the protein CASSLGERTGGSTEAFF. The chain links TRBV13 to TRBJ1-1, with 11 positions matching TRBD1. This CDR3 contains 17 residues. Unmatched junction bases numbered 7, after V lost 0 bases and J lost 4 bases. CDR1 is PRHDT and CDR2 is FYEKMQ in the germline V gene (reference sequence).

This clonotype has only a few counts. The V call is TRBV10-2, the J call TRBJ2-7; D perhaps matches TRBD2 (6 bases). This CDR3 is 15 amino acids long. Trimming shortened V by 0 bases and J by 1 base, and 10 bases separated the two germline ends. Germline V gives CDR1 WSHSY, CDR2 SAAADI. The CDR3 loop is CASSESWRVSYEQYF. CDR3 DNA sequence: TGCGCCAGCAGTGAGTCGTGGAGGGTATCCTACGAGCAGTACTTC.

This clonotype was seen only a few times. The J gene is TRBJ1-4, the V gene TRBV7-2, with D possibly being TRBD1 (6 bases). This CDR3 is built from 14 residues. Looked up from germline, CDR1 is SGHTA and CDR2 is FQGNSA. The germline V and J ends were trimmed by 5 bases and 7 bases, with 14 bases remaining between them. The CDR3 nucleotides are TGTGCCAGCAGCCCTCAGGGGAATAGTGAAAAACTGTTTTTT. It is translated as CASSPQGNSEKLFF.

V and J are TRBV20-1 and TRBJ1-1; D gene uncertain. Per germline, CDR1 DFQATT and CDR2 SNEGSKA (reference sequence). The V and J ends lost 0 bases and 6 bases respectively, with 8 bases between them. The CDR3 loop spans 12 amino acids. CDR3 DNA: TGCAGTGCTAGAGACCCGGGATCTGAAGCTTTCTTT. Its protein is CSARDPGSEAFF.

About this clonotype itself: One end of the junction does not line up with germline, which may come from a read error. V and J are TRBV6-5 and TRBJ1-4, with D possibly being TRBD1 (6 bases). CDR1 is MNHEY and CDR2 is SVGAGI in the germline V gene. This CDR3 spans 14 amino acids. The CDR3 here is CAGSYGGRGEKLFF. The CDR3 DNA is TGTGCCGGCAGTTACGGGGGGCGCGGTGAAAAACTGTTTTTT.